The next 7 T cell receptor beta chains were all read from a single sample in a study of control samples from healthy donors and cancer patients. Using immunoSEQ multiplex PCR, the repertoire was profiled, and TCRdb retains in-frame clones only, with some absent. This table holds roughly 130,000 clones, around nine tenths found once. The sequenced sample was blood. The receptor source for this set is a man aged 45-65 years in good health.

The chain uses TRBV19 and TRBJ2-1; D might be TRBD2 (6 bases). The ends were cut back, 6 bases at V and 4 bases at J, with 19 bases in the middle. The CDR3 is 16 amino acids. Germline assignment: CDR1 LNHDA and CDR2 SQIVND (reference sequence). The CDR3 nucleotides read TGTGCCAGTAGCCCACACGCGACGGGGGAATACAATGAGCAGTTCTTC. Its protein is CASSPHATGEYNEQFF.

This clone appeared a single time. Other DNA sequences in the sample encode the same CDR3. CDR3 protein: CASSLTNEQFF. In nucleotides, the CDR3 is TGTGCCAGCAGCTTAACGAATGAGCAGTTCTTC. The chain links TRBV7-3 to TRBJ2-1, with D hard to call. Trimming took 0 bases from V and 7 from J, leaving 1 base between them. The germline V gene encodes CDR1 SGHTA and CDR2 FQGTGA. This CDR3 spans 11 amino acids.

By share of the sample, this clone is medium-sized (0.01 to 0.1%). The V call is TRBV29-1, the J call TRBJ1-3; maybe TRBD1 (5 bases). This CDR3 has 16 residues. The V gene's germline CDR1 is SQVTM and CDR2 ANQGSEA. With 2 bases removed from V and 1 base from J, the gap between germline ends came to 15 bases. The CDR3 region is CSVETPTQDSGNTIYF. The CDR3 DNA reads TGCAGCGTTGAAACCCCGACACAGGATTCTGGAAACACCATATATTTT.

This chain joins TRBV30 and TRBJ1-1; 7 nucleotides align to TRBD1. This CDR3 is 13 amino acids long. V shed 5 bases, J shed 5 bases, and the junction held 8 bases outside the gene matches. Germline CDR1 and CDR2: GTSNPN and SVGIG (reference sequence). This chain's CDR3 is CAWEGTVGTEAFF. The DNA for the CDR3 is TGTGCCTGGGAAGGGACAGTTGGGACTGAAGCTTTCTTT.

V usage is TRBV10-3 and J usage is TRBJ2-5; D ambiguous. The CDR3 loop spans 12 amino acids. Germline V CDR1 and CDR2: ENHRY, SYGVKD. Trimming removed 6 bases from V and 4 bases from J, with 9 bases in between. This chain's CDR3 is CAIREPPETQYF. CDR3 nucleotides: TGTGCCATCAGAGAGCCACCAGAGACCCAGTACTTC.

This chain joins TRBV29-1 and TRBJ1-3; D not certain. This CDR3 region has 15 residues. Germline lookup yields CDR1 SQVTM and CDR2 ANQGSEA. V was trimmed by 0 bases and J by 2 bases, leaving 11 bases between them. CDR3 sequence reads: CSVEDDGGTGNTIYF. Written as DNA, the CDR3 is TGCAGCGTTGAAGATGACGGCGGAACTGGAAACACCATATATTTT.

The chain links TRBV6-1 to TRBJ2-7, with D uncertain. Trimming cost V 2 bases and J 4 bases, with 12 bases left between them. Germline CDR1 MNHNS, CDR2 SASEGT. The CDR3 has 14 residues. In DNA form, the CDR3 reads TGTGCCAGCAGTGAACTGGGGAAAGGATACGAGCAGTACTTC. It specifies CASSELGKGYEQYF.